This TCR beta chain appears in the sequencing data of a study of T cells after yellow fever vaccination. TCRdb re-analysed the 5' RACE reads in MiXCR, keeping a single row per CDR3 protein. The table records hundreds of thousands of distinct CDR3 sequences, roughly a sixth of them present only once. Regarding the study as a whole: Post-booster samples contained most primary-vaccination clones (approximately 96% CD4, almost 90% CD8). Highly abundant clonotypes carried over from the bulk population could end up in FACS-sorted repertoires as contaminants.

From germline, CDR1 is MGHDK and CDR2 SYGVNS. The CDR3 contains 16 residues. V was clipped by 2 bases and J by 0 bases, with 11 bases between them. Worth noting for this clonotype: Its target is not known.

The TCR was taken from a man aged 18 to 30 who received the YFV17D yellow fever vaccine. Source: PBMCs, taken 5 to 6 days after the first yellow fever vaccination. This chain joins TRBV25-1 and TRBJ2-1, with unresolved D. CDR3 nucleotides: TGTGCCAGCAGTGAAGTAGGCGAATCCTCCTACAATGAGCAGTTCTTC. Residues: CASSEVGESSYNEQFF.